Presented here are 14 T cell receptor beta chains from one specimen sequenced in a study of identical twins. A single record per CDR3 protein comes from TCRdb applying MiXCR to the 5' RACE reads. The table includes some 460,000 distinct CDR3 sequences, about 14% detected once. A further study also used this sample, focusing on yellow fever vaccine responses in identical twins.

The sample consisted of CD4+ T cells sorted from blood. These receptors came from a young woman in good health.

This clonotype was detected a few times. V gene TRBV5-1 combines with J gene TRBJ2-3, with 13 bases matching TRBD2. CDR1 and CDR2 from the germline V gene are SGHRS and YFSETQ. V lost 6 bases and J lost 1; bases outside the gene matches: 5. The CDR3 has 16 amino acids. CDR3 protein: CASMLGLAGGTDTQYF. The CDR3, as DNA: TGCGCCAGCATGCTTGGACTAGCGGGGGGCACAGATACGCAGTATTTT.

The sample holds a few counts of this clonotype. The genes are TRBV7-3 and TRBJ2-6; D is possibly TRBD1 (5 bases). V was cut by 2 bases and J by 2 bases, with 16 bases left in between. The germline gives CDR1 SGHTA, CDR2 FQGTGA. This CDR3 spans 18 amino acids. The DNA of the CDR3 is TGTGCCAGCAGCTTAGTTTCTTTAACGACAGCTGGGGCCAACGTCCTGACTTTC. It encodes CASSLVSLTTAGANVLTF.

This clonotype showed up just a few times. The V gene is TRBV10-3, the J gene TRBJ2-1, with a weak D call TRBD1 (5 bases). Germline V gene sequence: CDR1 ENHRY, CDR2 SYGVKD. V shed 5 bases and J shed 5 bases, with 10 bases lying between them. The length of the CDR3 is 13 residues. This chain's CDR3 is CAISWTPDNEQFF. CDR3 DNA sequence: TGTGCCATCAGTTGGACACCTGACAATGAGCAGTTCTTC.

V is TRBV2 and J is TRBJ2-5; D unresolved. Trimming removed 8 bases from V and 1 base from J, with 8 bases in between. Germline V gives CDR1 SNHLY, CDR2 FYNNEI. The CDR3 contains 12 residues. CDR3 nucleotide sequence: TGTGCCAGCCGGCTAGGCCAAGAGACCCAGTACTTC. Its protein is CASRLGQETQYF.

V and J are TRBV12-3 or TRBV12-4 and TRBJ1-4; D perhaps matches TRBD1 (6 bases). The CDR3 consists of 14 residues. Trimming stripped 1 base from V and 12 bases from J, with 15 bases between. In DNA form, the CDR3 reads TGTGCCAGCAGTTTAGACGGGGGCGGTGGGGAACTGTTTTTT. It yields the protein CASSLDGGGGELFF.

The V call is TRBV7-9, the J call TRBJ1-6; D is unresolved. The CDR3 has 14 residues. V lost 3 bases to trimming and J lost 8 bases, with 11 bases between them. CDR1 is SEHNR and CDR2 is FQNEAQ in the germline V gene (reference sequence). The CDR3 is CASSLERVDSPLHF. Here the CDR3 DNA reads TGTGCCAGCAGCTTGGAGAGGGTGGATTCACCCCTCCACTTT.

The V gene is TRBV7-3, the J gene TRBJ2-3; 11 bases are a match to TRBD1. Germline CDR1 is SGHTA and CDR2 is FQGTGA. This CDR3 spans 15 amino acids. The J segment lost 6 bases and the V segment lost 5 bases, leaving 7 bases of the junction unmatched. CDR3 residues: CASSRTGGVGDTQYF. As DNA, the CDR3 is TGTGCCAGCAGCCGGACAGGGGGCGTCGGGGATACGCAGTATTTT. Filled out from reference TRBV7-3 and TRBJ2-3, the complete variable domain reads GAGVSQTPSNKVTEKGKYVELRCDPISGHTALYWYRQSLGQGPEFLIYFQGTGAADDSGLPNDRFFAVRPEGSVSTLKIQRTERGDSAVYLCASSRTGGVGDTQYFGPGTRLTVL.

V and J are TRBV7-8 and TRBJ2-7; 7 bases fit TRBD1. Trimming cost V 5 bases and J 7 bases; bases outside gene matches: 14. The CDR3 has 15 residues. Germline-derived CDR1 and CDR2 are SGHVS and FQNEAQ. CDR3 residues: CASSLLRQGRWEQYF. The CDR3 bases are TGTGCCAGCAGCCTACTGAGACAGGGTCGTTGGGAGCAGTACTTC.

This clonotype has only a few counts. The rearrangement links TRBV6-1 to TRBJ2-3; 8 bases match TRBD1. Losses at the gene ends were 2 bases for V and 2 bases for J; bases not matched to a gene: 6. The CDR3 sequence is 16 residues long. CDR1 is MNHNS, CDR2 SASEGT, per germline. The chain's CDR3 is CASSELGQGLTDTQYF. The DNA for the CDR3 is TGTGCCAGCAGTGAATTAGGACAGGGACTCACAGATACGCAGTATTTT.

The DNA of the CDR3 is TGTGCCAGTACACGGACTGGTCAGACGGGGGGGCCCAAAAACATTCAGTACTTC. Protein product: CASTRTGQTGGPKNIQYF. The genes are TRBV2 and TRBJ2-4, with 8 bases matching TRBD2. Germline V CDR1 and CDR2: SNHLY, FYNNEI. With 9 bases clipped from V and 2 bases from J, the junction kept 18 bases outside the gene matches. The CDR3 covers 18 residues.

This clonotype was observed a handful of times. This chain uses TRBV5-1 with TRBJ2-7, with TRBD2 matching over 7 bases. The germline V gene has CDR1 SGHRS and CDR2 YFSETQ. This CDR3 has 17 residues. After removal of 1 base from V and 6 bases from J, the junction contained 16 bases not matched to a gene. CDR3 amino acids: CASSLKGASGGGAEQYF. Written as DNA, the CDR3 is TGCGCCAGCAGCTTGAAAGGCGCTAGCGGCGGCGGGGCCGAGCAGTACTTC. Complete variable domain (other parts from reference TRBV5-1 and TRBJ2-7): KAGVTQTPRYLIKTRGQQVTLSCSPISGHRSVSWYQQTPGQGLQFLFEYFSETQRNKGNFPGRFSGRQFSNSRSEMNVSTLELGDSALYLCASSLKGASGGGAEQYFGPGTRLTVT.

This clonotype was seen more than once but under ten times. The V call is TRBV7-3, the J call TRBJ2-3; 10 bases fit TRBD2. Germline V gene sequence: CDR1 SGHTA, CDR2 FQGTGA. V shed 1 base and J 4 bases; nucleotides not matched to a gene: 8. The length of the CDR3 is 17 residues. The CDR3 loop is CASSLSPLAGVSDTQYF. CDR3 coding DNA: TGTGCCAGCAGCTTAAGTCCGCTAGCGGGGGTGTCAGATACGCAGTATTTT.

V usage is TRBV6-2 or TRBV6-3 and J usage is TRBJ2-5, with TRBD2 identical over 8 bases. CDR3 length: 15 amino acids. V dropped 7 bases and J dropped 5; count of bases not matched to a gene: 12. CDR1 is MNHEY and CDR2 is SVGEGT in the germline V gene. The CDR3 nucleotides read TGTGCCAGCAATCCTATCGGACTAGCTTCGGAGACCCAGTACTTC. This codes for CASNPIGLASETQYF.

The chain is built from TRBV19 and TRBJ2-7, with a possible D match to TRBD2 (5 bases). From germline, CDR1 is LNHDA and CDR2 SQIVND (reference sequence). V gave up 11 bases and J gave up 5 bases, with 25 bases separating them. This CDR3 has 15 residues. The chain's CDR3 is CAPSHVRVSLHEQYF. CDR3 nucleotides: TGTGCCCCTAGCCACGTCCGGGTATCGCTCCACGAGCAGTACTTC.